This TCR beta chain was sequenced in a study of CD8+ T cells in alopecia areata. Following extraction, RNA underwent reverse transcription to cDNA, which served as the sequencing template. Method: immunoSEQ multiplex PCR; TCRdb's copy keeps in-frame clones and lacks some. The table includes roughly 35,000 clones, around 60% detected once. In alopecia areata patients, both lesional scalp punch biopsies and peripheral blood were collected. Sorted populations comprised CD4+ and CD8+ T cells obtained from PBMCs. CDR1 and CDR2 (germline): SQVTM, ANQGSEA. The ends were cut back, 5 bases at V and 1 base at J, with 8 bases in the middle. The CDR3 consists of 12 residues.

This receptor was identified in a human donor with alopecia areata. What was sequenced was NKG2D-high CD8+ T cells sorted from blood. The V gene is TRBV29-1, the J gene TRBJ1-1, with D uncertain. The CDR3 spells CSVPVGNTEAFF. The CDR3 DNA sequence: TGCAGCGTTCCTGTGGGGAACACTGAAGCTTTCTTT.